These 8 T cell receptor beta chains originate from one sample sequenced in a study of blood T cell repertoires in COVID-19. Only in-frame clones appear in the TCRdb table, and some are missing; sequencing was by immunoSEQ multiplex PCR. Of a few hundred thousand clones in the sample, roughly 85% are singletons; the top ten hold approximately 5.1%. Sequenced material: peripheral blood. The receptors derive from a man in his forties or fifties with active or convalescent COVID-19.

This clone was counted a single time. The chain uses TRBV30 and TRBJ1-3; a possible D gene is TRBD1 (5 bases). Germline V lookup: CDR1 GTSNPN, CDR2 SVGIG (reference sequence). CDR3 length: 11 residues. Trimming stripped 5 bases from V and 7 bases from J, with 9 bases between. The CDR3 DNA sequence: TGTGCCTGGGGACACACGAACACCATATATTTT. Translating gives CAWGHTNTIYF.

This clone appeared a single time. The V call is TRBV5-1, the J call TRBJ2-7; D possibly corresponds to TRBD2 (6 bases). This CDR3 region has 15 residues. Per germline, CDR1 SGHRS and CDR2 YFSETQ. V shed 0 bases and J shed 3 bases, with 13 bases lying between them. The CDR3 spells CASSLGTSTYYEQYF. DNA for the CDR3: TGCGCCAGCAGCTTGGGTACTAGCACTTACTACGAGCAGTACTTC.

V and J are TRBV19 and TRBJ2-3, with 14 bases matching TRBD2. Trimming at V came to 5 bases and at J to 6 bases, leaving 7 bases not matched to a gene. Germline V lookup: CDR1 LNHDA, CDR2 SQIVND (reference sequence). The CDR3 contains 16 residues. The CDR3 DNA reads as TGTGCCAGTAGTCACCCGGGACTAGCGGGAGTGGATACGCAGTATTTT. It specifies CASSHPGLAGVDTQYF.

This clone appeared once. The chain couples TRBV6-5 to TRBJ1-1; TRBD1 might be the D (6 bases). CDR1 and CDR2 from the germline V gene are MNHEY and SVGAGI. The CDR3 is made up of 14 amino acids. Trimming took 2 bases from V and 2 from J, leaving 9 bases between them. The CDR3 protein is CASSYEDSNTEAFF. CDR3 coding DNA: TGTGCCAGCAGTTACGAGGACAGCAACACTGAAGCTTTCTTT.

The CDR3 loop is CASSLGGPLSTDTQYF. The CDR3 bases are TGTGCCAGCAGCTTAGGAGGCCCCCTTAGCACAGATACGCAGTATTTT. This chain uses TRBV7-9 with TRBJ2-3; D remains unclear. V lost 1 base and J lost 0, with 11 bases in between. The CDR3 has 16 amino acids. Germline loops: CDR1 SEHNR, CDR2 FQNEAQ (reference sequence).

The gene calls are TRBV13 and TRBJ1-1, with 9 bases fitting TRBD1. V lost 6 bases, J lost 8 bases, and 10 bases stayed unmatched. CDR3 length equals 14 residues. Looked up from germline, CDR1 is PRHDT and CDR2 is FYEKMQ (reference sequence). CDR3 region: CASSPRDRDPEAFF. CDR3 nucleotide sequence: TGTGCCAGCAGTCCCCGGGACAGGGACCCCGAAGCTTTCTTT.

This sequence joins TRBV5-1 and TRBJ2-1; 7 nucleotides line up with TRBD1. The germline CDR1 and CDR2 sequences are SGHRS and YFSETQ. Trimming removed 4 bases from V and 5 bases from J; junction bases left unmatched: 9. This CDR3 is built from 15 residues. This chain's CDR3 is CASSGTAGTNNEQFF. The DNA of the CDR3 is TGCGCCAGCAGCGGGACAGCAGGGACGAACAATGAGCAGTTCTTC.

The chain recombines TRBV7-8 with TRBJ1-5; D call uncertain. The CDR3 sequence is 16 residues long. Germline V CDR1 and CDR2: SGHVS, FQNEAQ. Trimming stripped 5 bases from V and 2 bases from J, with 16 bases between. This CDR3 is CASSRREEIGNQPQHF. CDR3 coding DNA: TGTGCCAGCAGCCGAAGAGAAGAAATAGGCAATCAGCCCCAGCATTTT.